This TCR beta chain was identified during a study of CD8 T cells in ankylosing spondylitis. This clonotype has ten or more counts. TCRdb itself ran the 5' RACE reads through MiXCR, one entry per CDR3 protein. The sample yields 150,000 to 200,000 distinct CDR3 sequences, around a third seen once. The CDR3 is 13 amino acids. The V end was cut by 0 bases, the J end by 5 bases, with 8 bases between. CDR1 SQVTM and CDR2 ANQGSEA come from the germline V gene. The source material was synovial fluid, either unsorted or a sorted T cell fraction (not recorded which). This sequence was found in a male donor with ankylosing spondylitis. The chain carries TRBV29-1 and TRBJ2-1; no definite D call. CDR3 sequence (DNA): TGCAGCGTTGAAGATCCCTTAAACAATGAGCAGTTCTTC. This sequence encodes CSVEDPLNNEQFF.